This T cell receptor beta chain was observed in a study of identical twins. Findings and limits, study-wide: Abundant beta clonotypes from cord blood bore fewer insertions; memory repertoires lacked this pattern.

TCRdb itself ran the 5' RACE reads through MiXCR, one entry per CDR3 protein. The repertoire includes around 690,000 distinct CDR3 sequences, approximately 22% of them detected once, and 4% to 5.5% sits in the top ten. The CDR3 is 13 residues long. CDR1 is DFQATT and CDR2 is SNEGSKA in the germline V gene (reference sequence). Trimming left V 6 bases short and J 5 bases short, with 16 bases between. Healthy Caucasians alone served as donors. Of note for this clonotype: Its antigen remains unknown.

These same records also appear under a second study, on T cells expressing NK-cell markers. As that report states: Whether expanded NKG2C+ T cell clones were HCMV-specific remained unclear.

The sample was PBMCs. The TCR sequence derives from a woman aged 18-29 years in good health. This sequence joins TRBV20-1 and TRBJ2-5, with D possibly being TRBD2 (6 bases). The CDR3 nucleotides are TGCAGTGCCCCCTGGGGGAGGAGTGAGACCCAGTACTTC. The encoded protein is CSAPWGRSETQYF.